The subject of this entry is one T cell receptor beta chain. Its antigen is undetermined. These data come from a study of T-cell memory formation after mild COVID-19. The CDR3 runs to 17 residues. Germline V gives CDR1 LGHDT, CDR2 YNNKEL (reference sequence). Between the trimmed V and J ends, which lost 1 base and 2 bases, there was a span of 16 bases. TCRdb reprocessed the 5' RACE reads via MiXCR and lists one record per CDR3 protein. This table has fewer than 600,000 distinct CDR3 sequences, about 22% appearing once. General study points: Cross-reactive memory apparently joined, as some responding clones appeared in pre-infection memory.

This TCR was sampled from an adult woman who had mild COVID-19 (a few samples of this study predate the infection). Cell type and time point are not known. This chain connects TRBV3-1 to TRBJ2-3; D possibly corresponds to TRBD2 (6 bases). The sequencing input was PBMCs or a T cell subset sorted from them (not recorded which). This CDR3 reads CASSQASVSGYTDTQYF. DNA of the CDR3: TGTGCCAGCAGCCAAGCGAGCGTTAGCGGATACACAGATACGCAGTATTTT.